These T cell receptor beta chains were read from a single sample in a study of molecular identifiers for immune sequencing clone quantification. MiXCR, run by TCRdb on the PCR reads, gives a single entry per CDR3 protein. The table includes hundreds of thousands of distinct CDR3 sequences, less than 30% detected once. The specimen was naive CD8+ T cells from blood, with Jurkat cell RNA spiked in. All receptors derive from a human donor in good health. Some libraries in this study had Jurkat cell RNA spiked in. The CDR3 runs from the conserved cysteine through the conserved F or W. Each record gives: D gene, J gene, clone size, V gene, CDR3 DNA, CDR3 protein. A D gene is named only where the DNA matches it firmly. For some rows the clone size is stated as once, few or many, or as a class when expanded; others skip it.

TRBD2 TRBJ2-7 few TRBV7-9 TGTGCCAGCAGCTCCCGGACTAGCGGGATGCTCCTTTCGGACGAGCAGTACTTC CASSSRTSGMLLSDEQYF
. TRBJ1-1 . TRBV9 TGTGCCAGCAGCGGGGAGATTAATACTGAAGCTTTCTTT CASSGEINTEAFF
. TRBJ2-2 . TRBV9 TGTGCCAGCAGCGTGTGGGGGTCCGGGGAGCTGTTTTTT CASSVWGSGELFF
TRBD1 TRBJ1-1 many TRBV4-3 TGCGCCAGCAGCCAAGATCGGGCAGGGGGCTGGACTGAAGCTTTCTTT CASSQDRAGGWTEAFF
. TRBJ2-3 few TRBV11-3 TGTGCCAGCGGGACGGCTAGCACAGATACGCAGTATTTT CASGTASTDTQYF
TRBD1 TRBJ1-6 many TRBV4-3 TGCGCCAGCAGCCAAAGCAGGGGGCTAGGTTCACCCCTCCACTTT CASSQSRGLGSPLHF
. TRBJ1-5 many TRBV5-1 TGCGCCAGCAGCTTGGCCCCGGCGCAGCCCCAGCATTTT CASSLAPAQPQHF
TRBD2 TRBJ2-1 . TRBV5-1 TGCGCCAGCAGCCCCGGGACTAGCGGGAGGGCCGTCAATGAGCAGTTCTTC CASSPGTSGRAVNEQFF
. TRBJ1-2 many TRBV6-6 TGTGCCAGCAGTTACTCAGAAACAGCCTATGGCTACACCTTC CASSYSETAYGYTF
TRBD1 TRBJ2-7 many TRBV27 TGTGCCAGCAGTTTCGCCCCCGGGACAGTACAAGTCTACGAGCAGTACTTC CASSFAPGTVQVYEQYF
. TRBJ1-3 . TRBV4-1 TGCGCCAGCAGCCAAGCTCAAGGGGACACCATATATTTT CASSQAQGDTIYF
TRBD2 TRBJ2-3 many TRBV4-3 TGCGCCAGCAGCCAACTCACTAGCGCCACAGATACGCAGTATTTT CASSQLTSATDTQYF
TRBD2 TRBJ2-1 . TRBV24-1 TGTGCCACCAGTGATTCGACCGGACTAGCGGGTTTATACAATGATCAGTTCTTC CATSDSTGLAGLYNDQFF
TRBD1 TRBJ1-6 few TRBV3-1 TGTGCCAGCAGCCAGGGGACAGAGAATTCACCCCTCCACTTT CASSQGTENSPLHF
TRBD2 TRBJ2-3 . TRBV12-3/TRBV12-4 TGTGCCAGCAGTTTCCCCCTAACGGGAGGCGACACAGATACGCAGTATTTT CASSFPLTGGDTDTQYF
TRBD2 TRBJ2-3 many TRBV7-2 TGTGCCAGCAGCTTGCTAGCGGGGGGCCATCCAGATACGCAGTATTTT CASSLLAGGHPDTQYF
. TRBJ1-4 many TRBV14 TGTGCCAGCGCTTACAGGGATAATGAAAAACTGTTTTTT CASAYRDNEKLFF
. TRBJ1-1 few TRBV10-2 TGCGCCAGCAGTGACCGCGGGACACGGGAAGATGAAGCTTTCTTT CASSDRGTREDEAFF
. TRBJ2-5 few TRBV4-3 TGCGCCAGCAGCCAAGATCGGTCTTGGCCCAAGGAGACCCAGTACTTC CASSQDRSWPKETQYF
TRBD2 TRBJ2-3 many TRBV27 TGTGCCAGCAGCTCTGGACTAGCGGCAGATACGCAGTATTTT CASSSGLAADTQYF
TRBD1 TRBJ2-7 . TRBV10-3 TGTGCCATCAGTGAGATGACAGGGTACGAGCAGTACTTC CAISEMTGYEQYF
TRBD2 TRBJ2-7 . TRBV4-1 TGCGCCAGCAGCCAAGACGGAACTAGCGGGAGCGAGCAGTACTTC CASSQDGTSGSEQYF
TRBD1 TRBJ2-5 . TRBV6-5 TGTGCCAGCAGTTACTCCGCGACAGGGACCCAAGAGACCCAGTACTTC CASSYSATGTQETQYF
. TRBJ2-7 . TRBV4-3 TGCGCCAGCAGCGACACGTTACAGGTTTCGAGCTCCTACGAGCAGTACTTC CASSDTLQVSSSYEQYF
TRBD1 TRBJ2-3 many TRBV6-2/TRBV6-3 TGTGCCAGCAGTTACAGCCGGACAGGGGGCCACACAGATACGCAGTATTTT CASSYSRTGGHTDTQYF
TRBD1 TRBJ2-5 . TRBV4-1 TGCGCCAGCAGCCTGGGACAGACTTTCGAGGAGACCCAGTACTTC CASSLGQTFEETQYF
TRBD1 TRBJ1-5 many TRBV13 TGTGCCAGCAGCTTAAGGGGGCAGGGTAATCAGCCCCAGCATTTT CASSLRGQGNQPQHF
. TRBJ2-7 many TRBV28 TGTCCCCCACAGCCCCGGGGGTGGGTCAGATACTTC CPPQPRGWVRYF
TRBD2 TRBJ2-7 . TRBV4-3 TGCGCCAGCAGCCAAGATCAACTAGCGGGGACCGAGCAGTACTTC CASSQDQLAGTEQYF
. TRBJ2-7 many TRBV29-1 TGCAGCGTTGTCTCCGGGACAAGATACGAGCAGTACTTC CSVVSGTRYEQYF
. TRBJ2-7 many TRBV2 TGTGCCAGCACCCGGGACGGCTACGAGCAGTACTTC CASTRDGYEQYF
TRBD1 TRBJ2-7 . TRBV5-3 TGTGCCAGCAGCTTCAGAGGGGGCCAGAGCTCCTACGGGCAGTACTTC CASSFRGGQSSYGQYF
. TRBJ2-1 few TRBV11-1 TGTGCCAGCAGCTTAGGTACGGCGCCTTCCTACAATGAGCAGTTCTTC CASSLGTAPSYNEQFF
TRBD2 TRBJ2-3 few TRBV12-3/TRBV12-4 TGTGCCAGCAGTTCTAGCGGGGGTATCACAGATACGCAGTATTTT CASSSSGGITDTQYF
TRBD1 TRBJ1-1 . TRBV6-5 TGTGTCAGCAGTTACGCAGGGGGTATTGAAGCTTTCTTT CVSSYAGGIEAFF
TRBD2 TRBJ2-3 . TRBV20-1 TGCAGTGTGGCTAGCGGGGGGGGAGATACGCAGTATTTT CSVASGGGDTQYF
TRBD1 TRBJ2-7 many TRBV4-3 TGCGCCAGCAGCCAAGGCAGGACAGGGGGCAGCTACGAGCAGTACTTC CASSQGRTGGSYEQYF
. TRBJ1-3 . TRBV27 TGTGCCAGCAGTTTAAGGCCGTTCGAAAACACCATATATTTT CASSLRPFENTIYF
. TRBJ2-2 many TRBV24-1 TGTGCCACCAGTGATTTGAGCACCGGGGAGCTGTTTTTT CATSDLSTGELFF
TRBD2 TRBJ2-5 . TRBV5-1 TGCGCCAGCACCCCAGCGGGGGATGACAATGAGCAGTACTTC CASTPAGDDNEQYF
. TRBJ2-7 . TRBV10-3 TGTGCCATCAGTGAGTCAAACAGGCCCCCGAACCTCAGAAACTTC CAISESNRPPNLRNF
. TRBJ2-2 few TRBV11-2 TGTGCCAGCAGCTTAGGAGTTGGAGGGAACACCGGGGAGCTGTTTTTT CASSLGVGGNTGELFF
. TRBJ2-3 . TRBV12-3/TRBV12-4 TGTGCCAGCAGGTTGGACGGGGTAGACACAGATACGCAGTATTTT CASRLDGVDTDTQYF
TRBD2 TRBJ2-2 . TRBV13 TGTGCCAGCAGCCCAGGGAGGGGCCCCGGGGAGCTGATTTTT CASSPGRGPGELIF
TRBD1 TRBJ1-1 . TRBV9 TGTGCCAGCAGCTCAACAGGGGAGCCGAACCCTGAAGCTTTCTTT CASSSTGEPNPEAFF
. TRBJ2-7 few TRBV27 TGTGCCAGCAGCCCCGCCTACGGATACGAGCAGTACTTC CASSPAYGYEQYF
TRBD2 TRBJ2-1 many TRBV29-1 TGCAGCGTTGAAGAAGTAGCGGGAGGGCTCGATGAGCAGTTCTTC CSVEEVAGGLDEQFF
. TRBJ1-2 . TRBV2 TGTGCCAGCAGTGGCCCAACCGGGAGTCATAGCTACACCTTC CASSGPTGSHSYTF
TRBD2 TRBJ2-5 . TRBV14 TGTGCCAGCAGCCAGGGACTAGCGGGGAACAGATACCAAGAGAGCCAGTACTTC CASSQGLAGNRYQESQYF
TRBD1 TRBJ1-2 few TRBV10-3 TGTGCCATCAGTGGAGACAGGGGGGATAACTATGGCTACACCTTC CAISGDRGDNYGYTF
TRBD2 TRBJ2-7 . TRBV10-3 TGTGCCATCTCCGGGACTAGCGGATACGAGCAGTACTTC CAISGTSGYEQYF
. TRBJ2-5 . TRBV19 TGTGCCAGTACCAATACAAGGGGGAAAGAGACCCGGTACTTC CASTNTRGKETRYF
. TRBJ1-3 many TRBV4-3 TGCGCCAGCAGCCAAGAAAGTGCAGGGCCAGGAAACACCATATATTTT CASSQESAGPGNTIYF
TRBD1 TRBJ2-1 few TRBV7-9 TGTGCCAGCAGCTTACCCCCATCGGGACAGTACAATGAGCAGTTCTTC CASSLPPSGQYNEQFF